The TCR beta chain under discussion was sequenced for a study of blood T cells in healthy people across ages. General study findings and limits: The study could not conclusively compare naive and antigen-experienced cells, given its unsorted PBMCs. Naive T cell percentage showed a strong correlation with TCR beta diversity. In older individuals, TCR beta diversity per million T cells was lower, falling roughly linearly with age.

For the second PCR, which ran for roughly 7 to 11 cycles, a sample-barcoded 5' primer and a J-beta primer mix were used. A tag from a template-switch adaptor with 12 random nucleotides marked each cDNA molecule. TCRdb re-called the 5' RACE reads with MiXCR, one entry per CDR3 protein. The sample holds approximately 1.5 million distinct CDR3 sequences, around 36% seen once. Germline assignment: CDR1 SGHAT and CDR2 FQNNGV. The CDR3 is 14 residues long. Trimming took 5 bases from V and 3 from J, leaving 14 bases between them. This clonotype came up many times. Its cognate antigen is unknown. This receptor was taken from a woman younger than 45 in good health. Source material: blood. The chain employs TRBV11-2 and TRBJ2-7, with TRBD1 as a possible D gene (5 bases). DNA for the CDR3: TGTGCCAGCAGCGTACAACCTAGGGGCTACGAGCAGTACTTC. It is translated as CASSVQPRGYEQYF.